One and the same sample provided the 13 T cell receptor beta chains below, sequenced in a study of CD8 T cells in ankylosing spondylitis. TCRdb recomputed calls from the 5' RACE reads with MiXCR, one row per CDR3 protein. The sample includes approximately 300,000 distinct CDR3 sequences, 15% to 20% of them seen just once. Sequencing was done on a sample of blood, either unsorted or a sorted T cell fraction (not recorded which). The source is a male donor with ankylosing spondylitis or in good health (not recorded which).

This clonotype was seen a handful of times. The genes are TRBV4-2 and TRBJ2-3; 7 bases line up with TRBD2. The V gene's germline CDR1 is LGHNA and CDR2 YNFKEQ. The junction had 4 bases not matched to a gene; V was cut back by 1 base and J by 0 bases. The CDR3 sequence is 16 residues long. The CDR3 protein is CASSQVAGSSTDTQYF. The CDR3, as DNA: TGTGCCAGCAGCCAAGTAGCGGGTTCTAGCACAGATACGCAGTATTTT.

The chain recombines TRBV28 with TRBJ2-7; D may be TRBD1 (5 bases). V was cut by 6 bases and J by 3 bases, with 12 bases left in between. This CDR3 contains 13 residues. From germline, CDR1 is MDHEN and CDR2 SYDVKM. CDR3 residues: CASRETGSYEQYV. CDR3 coding DNA: TGTGCCAGCAGGGAAACAGGCAGCTACGAGCAGTACGTC.

The chain combines TRBV20-1 with TRBJ2-1; the match to TRBD2 covers 10 bases. The length of the CDR3 is 18 residues. J gave up 0 bases and V 0 bases, and 8 bases lay outside the gene matches. Germline V CDR1 and CDR2: DFQATT, SNEGSKA (reference sequence). DNA of the CDR3: TGCAGTGCTAGAGATAGTCTCACTAGCGGGACCTCCTACAATGAGCAGTTCTTC. Protein: CSARDSLTSGTSYNEQFF.

The chain links TRBV20-1 to TRBJ2-2; 9 bases agree with TRBD1. The V gene's germline CDR1 is DFQATT and CDR2 SNEGSKA (reference sequence). The ends lost 5 bases at V and 8 bases at J; junction bases unmatched: 9. The length of the CDR3 is 14 residues. The CDR3 is CSAPDRGTSGELFF. The CDR3 bases are TGCAGTGCTCCGGACAGGGGAACATCGGGGGAGCTGTTTTTT.

The chain carries TRBV27 and TRBJ1-1, with 12 bases lining up with TRBD1. CDR1 is MNHEY and CDR2 is SMNVEV in the germline V gene (reference sequence). Trimming cost V 6 bases and J 5 bases; bases outside gene matches: 7. The length of the CDR3 is 15 residues. In DNA form, the CDR3 reads TGTGCCAGCAGAACCCGGGACAGGGGGCTTACTGAAGCTTTCTTT. Translation: CASRTRDRGLTEAFF.

The chain employs TRBV19 and TRBJ1-2; TRBD1 matches at 8 bases. V dropped 4 bases and J dropped 1; count of bases not matched to a gene: 11. CDR1 and CDR2 from the germline V gene are LNHDA and SQIVND (reference sequence). The CDR3 contains 17 residues. The CDR3 loop is CASSTPGQGGFNYGYTF. As DNA, the CDR3 is TGTGCCAGTAGTACCCCCGGACAGGGTGGTTTTAACTATGGCTACACCTTC.

The CDR3 nucleotides are TGTGCCATCAGTGAGTGGGACAGTAACTATGGCTACACCTTC. It specifies CAISEWDSNYGYTF. J is TRBJ1-2 and V is TRBV10-3; 7 bases are a match to TRBD1. The germline gives CDR1 ENHRY, CDR2 SYGVKD. The CDR3 runs to 14 residues. Trimming at V came to 1 base and at J to 1 base, leaving 0 bases not matched to a gene.

This clonotype has only a few counts. This chain uses TRBV12-3 or TRBV12-4 with TRBJ1-1, with a possible D match to TRBD1 (5 bases). Trimming took 7 bases from V and 0 from J, leaving 15 bases between them. This CDR3 region has 15 residues. The CDR3 protein is CASNLVGGVNTEAFF. The CDR3 DNA reads TGTGCCAGCAACCTCGTGGGGGGGGTGAACACTGAAGCTTTCTTT.

This clonotype was seen only a few times. The chain joins TRBV20-1 to TRBJ1-2; D is uncertain. Germline V gene data show CDR1 as DFQATT and CDR2 as SNEGSKA (reference sequence). CDR3 length: 14 residues. Trimming took off 3 bases at V and 4 bases at J, with 15 bases between the two ends. CDR3 bases: TGCAGTGCTAGGGGTGTCCGGACGGGCTATGGCTACACCTTC. It translates to CSARGVRTGYGYTF.

This chain joins TRBV7-3 and TRBJ2-3; 10 bases map to TRBD1. The CDR3 extends over 15 amino acids. Germline CDR1 is SGHTA and CDR2 is FQGTGA. The trim removed 2 bases at V and 4 bases at J, leaving 3 bases unmatched. CDR3 nucleotides: TGTGCCAGCAGCTTAGGGACAGGGGCTGCAGATACGCAGTATTTT. Protein: CASSLGTGAADTQYF.

Only a few counts were recorded for this clonotype. V gene TRBV20-1 combines with J gene TRBJ2-5; TRBD2 might be the D (5 bases). The V gene's germline CDR1 is DFQATT and CDR2 SNEGSKA (reference sequence). CDR3 length: 15 residues. Trimming shortened V by 6 bases and J by 2 bases, and 19 bases separated the two germline ends. DNA for the CDR3: TGCAGTGCAATCCCCCGGGGAAGTAGTCAAGAGACCCAGTACTTC. Its protein product is CSAIPRGSSQETQYF.

The chain has TRBV12-3 or TRBV12-4 and TRBJ2-3, with no clear D. This CDR3 comprises 14 residues. Trimming pared 11 bases from V and 0 bases from J, leaving 15 bases between. CDR3 loop: CASTIAVSTDTQYF. Here the CDR3 DNA reads TGTGCCTCTACTATAGCAGTTAGCACAGATACGCAGTATTTT.

A few counts support this clonotype. The chain couples TRBV5-1 to TRBJ2-2; no reliable D call. The germline CDR1 and CDR2 sequences are SGHRS and YFSETQ. V dropped 7 bases and J dropped 6 bases, with 19 bases sitting between them. The CDR3 loop spans 15 amino acids. The CDR3 bases are TGCGCCAGCCAAGATATTCGTTTGGTTCCCGGGGAGCTGTTTTTT. Encoded protein: CASQDIRLVPGELFF.